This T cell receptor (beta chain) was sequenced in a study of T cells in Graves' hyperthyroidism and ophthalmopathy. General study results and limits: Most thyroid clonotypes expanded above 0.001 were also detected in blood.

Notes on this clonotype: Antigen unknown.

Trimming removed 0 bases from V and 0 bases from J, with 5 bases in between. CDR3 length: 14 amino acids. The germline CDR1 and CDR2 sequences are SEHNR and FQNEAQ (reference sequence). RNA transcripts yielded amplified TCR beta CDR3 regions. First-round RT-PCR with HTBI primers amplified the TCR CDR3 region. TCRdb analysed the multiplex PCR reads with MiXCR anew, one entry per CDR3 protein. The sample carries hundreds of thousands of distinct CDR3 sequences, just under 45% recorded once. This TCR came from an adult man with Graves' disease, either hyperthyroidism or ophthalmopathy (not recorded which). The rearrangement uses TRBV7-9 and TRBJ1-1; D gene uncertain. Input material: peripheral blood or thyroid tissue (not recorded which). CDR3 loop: CASSLAPLNTEAFF. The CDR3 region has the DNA TGTGCCAGCAGCTTAGCACCGTTGAACACTGAAGCTTTCTTT.